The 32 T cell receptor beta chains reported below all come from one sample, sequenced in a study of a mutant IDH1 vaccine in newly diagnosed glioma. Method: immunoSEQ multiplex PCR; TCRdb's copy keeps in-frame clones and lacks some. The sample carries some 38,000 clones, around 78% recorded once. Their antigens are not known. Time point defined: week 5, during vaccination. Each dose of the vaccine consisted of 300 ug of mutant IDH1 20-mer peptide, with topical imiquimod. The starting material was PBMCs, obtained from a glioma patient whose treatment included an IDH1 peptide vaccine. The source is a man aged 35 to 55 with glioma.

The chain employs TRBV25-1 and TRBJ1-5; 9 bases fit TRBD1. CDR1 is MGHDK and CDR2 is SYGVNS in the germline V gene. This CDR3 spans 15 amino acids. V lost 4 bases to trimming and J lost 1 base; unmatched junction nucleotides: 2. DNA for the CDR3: TGTGCCAGCAGTGGAGGACAGGGGAGCAATCAGCCCCAGCATTTT. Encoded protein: CASSGGQGSNQPQHF. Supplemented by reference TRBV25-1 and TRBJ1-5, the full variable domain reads EADIYQTPRYLVIGTGKKITLECSQTMGHDKMYWYQQDPGMELHLIHYSYGVNSTEKGDLSSESTVSRIRTEHFPLTLESARPSHTSQYLCASSGGQGSNQPQHFGDGTRLSIL.

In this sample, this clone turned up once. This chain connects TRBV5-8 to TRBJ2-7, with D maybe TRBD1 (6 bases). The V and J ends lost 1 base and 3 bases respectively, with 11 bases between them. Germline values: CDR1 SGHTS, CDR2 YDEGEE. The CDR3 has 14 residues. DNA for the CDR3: TGTGCCAGCAGCTTGTTACAGGGCGTCTACGAGCAGTACTTC. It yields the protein CASSLLQGVYEQYF. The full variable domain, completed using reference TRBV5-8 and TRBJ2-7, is EAGVTQSPTHLIKTRGQQATLRCSPISGHTSVYWYQQALGLGLQFLLWYDEGEERNRGNFPPRFSGRQFPNYSSELNVNALELEDSALYLCASSLLQGVYEQYFGPGTRLTVT.

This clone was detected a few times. The DNA for the CDR3 is TGCGCCAGCAGCGACAGGGAGAGACACGGGGAGCTGTTTTTT. Amino acids: CASSDRERHGELFF. The V and J genes are TRBV4-1 and TRBJ2-2; 7 bases fit TRBD1. Trimming at V came to 5 bases and at J to 7 bases, leaving 7 bases not matched to a gene. Germline loops: CDR1 MGHRA, CDR2 YSYEKL. The CDR3 extends over 14 amino acids.

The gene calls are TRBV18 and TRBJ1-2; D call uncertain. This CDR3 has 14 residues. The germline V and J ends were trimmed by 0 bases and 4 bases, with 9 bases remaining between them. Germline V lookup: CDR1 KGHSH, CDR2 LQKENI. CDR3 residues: CASSPPQVLYGYTF. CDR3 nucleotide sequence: TGTGCCAGCTCACCACCGCAGGTACTCTATGGCTACACCTTC. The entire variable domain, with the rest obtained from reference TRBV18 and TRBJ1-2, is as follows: NAGVMQNPRHLVRRRGQEARLRCSPMKGHSHVYWYRQLPEEGLKFMVYLQKENIIDESGMPKERFSAEFPKEGPSILRIQQVVRGDSAAYFCASSPPQVLYGYTFGSGTRLTVV.

CDR3 in amino acids: CASSEDYGYTF. In nucleotides, the CDR3 is TGTGCCAGCAGTGAGGACTATGGCTACACCTTC. V is TRBV6-1 and J is TRBJ1-2, with D hard to call. Trimming took off 3 bases at V and 3 bases at J, with 2 bases between the two ends. This CDR3 region has 11 residues. Looked up from germline, CDR1 is MNHNS and CDR2 is SASEGT.

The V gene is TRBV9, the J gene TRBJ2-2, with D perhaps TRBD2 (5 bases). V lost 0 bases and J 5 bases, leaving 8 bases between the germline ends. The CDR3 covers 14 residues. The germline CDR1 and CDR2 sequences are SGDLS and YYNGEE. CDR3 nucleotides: TGTGCCAGCAGCGTAGCGCCGGGAACCGGGGAGCTGTTTTTT. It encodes CASSVAPGTGELFF.

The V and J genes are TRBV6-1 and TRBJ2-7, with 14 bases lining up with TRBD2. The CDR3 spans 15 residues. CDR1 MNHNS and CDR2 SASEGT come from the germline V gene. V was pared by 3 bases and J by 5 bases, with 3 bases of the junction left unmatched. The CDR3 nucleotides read TGTGCCAGCAGTGAGACTAGCGGGGGGGTGGACGAGCAGTACTTC. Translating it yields CASSETSGGVDEQYF.

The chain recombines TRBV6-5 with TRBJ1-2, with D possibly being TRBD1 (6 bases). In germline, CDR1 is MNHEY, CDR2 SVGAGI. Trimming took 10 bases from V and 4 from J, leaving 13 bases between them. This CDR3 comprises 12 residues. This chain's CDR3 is CATLQGAYGYTF. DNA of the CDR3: TGTGCCACCCTACAGGGAGCCTATGGCTACACCTTC.

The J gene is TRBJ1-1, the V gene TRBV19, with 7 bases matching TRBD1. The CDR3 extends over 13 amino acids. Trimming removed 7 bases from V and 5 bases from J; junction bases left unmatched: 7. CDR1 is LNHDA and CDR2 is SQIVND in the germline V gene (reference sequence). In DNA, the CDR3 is TGTGCCAGTATTTCCGACAGGGTAACTGAAGCTTTCTTT. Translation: CASISDRVTEAFF.

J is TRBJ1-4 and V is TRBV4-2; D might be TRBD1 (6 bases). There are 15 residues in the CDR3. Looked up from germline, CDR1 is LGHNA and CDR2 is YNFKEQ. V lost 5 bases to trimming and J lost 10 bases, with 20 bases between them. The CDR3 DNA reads TGTGCCAGCAGCGTAAACACAGGGTCAGACGGAAAACTGTTTTTT. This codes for CASSVNTGSDGKLFF.

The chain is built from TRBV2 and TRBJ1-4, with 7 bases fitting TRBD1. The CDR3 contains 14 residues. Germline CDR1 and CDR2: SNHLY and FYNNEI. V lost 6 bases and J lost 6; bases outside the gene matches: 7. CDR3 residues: CASRRQGADEKLFF. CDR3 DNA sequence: TGTGCCAGCAGGAGACAGGGAGCGGATGAAAAACTGTTTTTT.

For the CDR3, the DNA is TGTGCCAGCAGCTTAGAAGGGCAGCCTAATGAAAAACTGTTTTTT. It codes for CASSLEGQPNEKLFF. The chain combines TRBV7-9 with TRBJ1-4; D is unclear. Looked up from germline, CDR1 is SEHNR and CDR2 is FQNEAQ (reference sequence). CDR3 length: 15 amino acids. The V and J ends lost 1 base and 3 bases respectively, with 9 bases between them.

CDR3: CASSLEQDFGGNTEAFF. For the CDR3, the DNA is TGTGCCAGCAGCTTGGAACAGGATTTCGGTGGGAACACTGAAGCTTTCTTT. V usage is TRBV5-6 and J usage is TRBJ1-1, with TRBD1 as a possible D gene (5 bases). Trimming shortened V by 0 bases and J by 1 base, and 16 bases separated the two germline ends. The CDR3 sequence is 17 residues long. In germline, CDR1 is SGHDT, CDR2 YYEEEE.

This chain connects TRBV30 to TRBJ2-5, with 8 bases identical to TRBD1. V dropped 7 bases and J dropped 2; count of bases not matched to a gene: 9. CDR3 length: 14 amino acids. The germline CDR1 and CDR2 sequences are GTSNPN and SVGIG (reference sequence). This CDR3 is CAYTRTGNQETQYF. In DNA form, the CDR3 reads TGTGCCTACACCCGGACAGGGAATCAAGAGACCCAGTACTTC.

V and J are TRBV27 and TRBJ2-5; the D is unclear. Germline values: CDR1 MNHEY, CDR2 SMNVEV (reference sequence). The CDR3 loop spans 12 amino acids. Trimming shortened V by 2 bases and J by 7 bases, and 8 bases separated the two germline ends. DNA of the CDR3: TGTGCCAGCAGTTTAGGTTGGGGGACCCAGTACTTC. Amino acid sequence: CASSLGWGTQYF.

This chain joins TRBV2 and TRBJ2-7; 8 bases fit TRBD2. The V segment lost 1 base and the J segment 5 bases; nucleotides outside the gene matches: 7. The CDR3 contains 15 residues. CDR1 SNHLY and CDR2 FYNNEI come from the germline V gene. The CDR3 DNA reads TGTGCCAGCAGTGAAGGGAGCGGGGGCTTGGACGAGCAGTACTTC. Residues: CASSEGSGGLDEQYF.

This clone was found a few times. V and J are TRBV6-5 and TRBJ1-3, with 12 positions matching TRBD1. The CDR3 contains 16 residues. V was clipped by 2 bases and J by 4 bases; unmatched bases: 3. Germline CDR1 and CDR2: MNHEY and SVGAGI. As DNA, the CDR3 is TGTGCCAGCAGTTACAGTGGGACAGGGGGCGGAAACACCATATATTTT. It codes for CASSYSGTGGGNTIYF.

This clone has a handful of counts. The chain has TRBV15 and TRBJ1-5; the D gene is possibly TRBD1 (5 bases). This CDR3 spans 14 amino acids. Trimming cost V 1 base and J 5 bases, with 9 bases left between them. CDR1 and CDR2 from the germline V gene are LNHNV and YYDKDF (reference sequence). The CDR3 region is CATSRAQGDQPQHF. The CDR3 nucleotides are TGTGCCACCAGCAGAGCGCAGGGCGATCAGCCCCAGCATTTT.

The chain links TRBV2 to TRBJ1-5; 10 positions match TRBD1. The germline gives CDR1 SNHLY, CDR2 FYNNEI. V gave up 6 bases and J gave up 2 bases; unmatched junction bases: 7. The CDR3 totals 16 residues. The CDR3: CASSRQGAGGNQPQHF. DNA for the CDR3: TGTGCCAGCAGCCGACAGGGGGCAGGTGGCAATCAGCCCCAGCATTTT.

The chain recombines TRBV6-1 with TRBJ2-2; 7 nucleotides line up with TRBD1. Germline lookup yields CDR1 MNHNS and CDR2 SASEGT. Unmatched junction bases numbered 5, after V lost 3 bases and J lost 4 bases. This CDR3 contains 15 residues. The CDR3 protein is CASSEATGSTGELFF. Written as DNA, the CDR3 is TGTGCCAGCAGTGAGGCGACAGGGAGCACCGGGGAGCTGTTTTTT.

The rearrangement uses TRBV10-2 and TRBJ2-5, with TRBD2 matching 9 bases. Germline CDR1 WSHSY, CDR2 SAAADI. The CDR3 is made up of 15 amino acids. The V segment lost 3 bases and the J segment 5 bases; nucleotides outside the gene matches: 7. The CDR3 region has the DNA TGCGCCAGCAGTGATACGGGACTAGCTGGGGAGACCCAGTACTTC. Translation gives CASSDTGLAGETQYF.

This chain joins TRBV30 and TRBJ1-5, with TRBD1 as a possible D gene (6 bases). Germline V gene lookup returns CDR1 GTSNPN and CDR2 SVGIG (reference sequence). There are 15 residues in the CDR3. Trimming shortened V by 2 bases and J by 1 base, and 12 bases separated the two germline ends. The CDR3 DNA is TGTGCCTGGAGTCGGGGACACGGAAGCAATCAGCCCCAGCATTTT. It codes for CAWSRGHGSNQPQHF.

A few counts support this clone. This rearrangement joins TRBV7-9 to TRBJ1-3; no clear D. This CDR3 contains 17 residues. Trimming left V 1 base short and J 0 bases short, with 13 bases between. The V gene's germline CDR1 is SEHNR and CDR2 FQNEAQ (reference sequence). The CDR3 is CASSLGGLGFSGNTIYF. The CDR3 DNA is TGTGCCAGCAGCTTAGGTGGGCTAGGTTTCTCTGGAAACACCATATATTTT.

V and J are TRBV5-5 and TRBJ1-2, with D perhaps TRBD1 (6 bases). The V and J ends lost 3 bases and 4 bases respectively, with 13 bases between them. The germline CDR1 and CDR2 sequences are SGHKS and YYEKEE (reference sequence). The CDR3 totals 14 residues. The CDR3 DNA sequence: TGTGCCAGCAGCTGGGACATCGCTTTCTATGGCTACACCTTC. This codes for CASSWDIAFYGYTF.

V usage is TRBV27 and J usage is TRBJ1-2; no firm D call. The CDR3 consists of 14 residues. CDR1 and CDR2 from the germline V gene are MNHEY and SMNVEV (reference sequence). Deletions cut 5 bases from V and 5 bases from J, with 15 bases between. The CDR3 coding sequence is TGTGCCAGCAGTCCCCGCACGGGGAGGTATGGCTACACCTTC. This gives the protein CASSPRTGRYGYTF.

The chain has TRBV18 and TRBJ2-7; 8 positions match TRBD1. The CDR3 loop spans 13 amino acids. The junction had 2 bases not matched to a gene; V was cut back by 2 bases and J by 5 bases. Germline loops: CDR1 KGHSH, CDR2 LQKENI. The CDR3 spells CASSPGQGDEQYF. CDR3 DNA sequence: TGTGCCAGCTCACCAGGACAGGGCGACGAGCAGTACTTC.

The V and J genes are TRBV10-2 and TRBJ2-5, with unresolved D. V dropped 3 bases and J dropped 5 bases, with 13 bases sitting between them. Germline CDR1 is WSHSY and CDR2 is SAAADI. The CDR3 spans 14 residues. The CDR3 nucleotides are TGCGCCAGCAGTGACCAAGGACCCCCGGAGACCCAGTACTTC. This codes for CASSDQGPPETQYF.

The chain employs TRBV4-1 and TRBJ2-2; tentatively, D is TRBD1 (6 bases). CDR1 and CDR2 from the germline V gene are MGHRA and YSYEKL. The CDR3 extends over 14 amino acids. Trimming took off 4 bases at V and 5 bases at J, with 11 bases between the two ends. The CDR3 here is CASSPLTGTGELFF. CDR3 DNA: TGCGCCAGCAGCCCATTAACAGGGACCGGGGAGCTGTTTTTT.

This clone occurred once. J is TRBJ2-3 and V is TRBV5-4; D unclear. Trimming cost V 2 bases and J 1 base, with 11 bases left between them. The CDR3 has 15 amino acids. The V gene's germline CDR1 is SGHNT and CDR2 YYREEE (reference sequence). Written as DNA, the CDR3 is TGTGCCAGCAGCTTTAGCAGGCTGGGCACAGATACGCAGTATTTT. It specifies CASSFSRLGTDTQYF. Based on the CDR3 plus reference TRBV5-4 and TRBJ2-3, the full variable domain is ETGVTQSPTHLIKTRGQQVTLRCSSQSGHNTVSWYQQALGQGPQFIFQYYREEENGRGNFPPRFSGLQFPNYSSELNVNALELDDSALYLCASSFSRLGTDTQYFGPGTRLTVL.

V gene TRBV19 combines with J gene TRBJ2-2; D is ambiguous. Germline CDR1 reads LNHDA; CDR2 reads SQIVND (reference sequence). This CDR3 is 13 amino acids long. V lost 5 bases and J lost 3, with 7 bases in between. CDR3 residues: CASSLDYTGELFF. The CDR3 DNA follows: TGTGCCAGTAGTCTCGACTACACCGGGGAGCTGTTTTTT.

CDR3 sequence: CASSQAGQGAKTEAFF. CDR3 coding DNA: TGTGCCAGCAGCCAGGCGGGACAGGGGGCCAAGACTGAAGCTTTCTTT. The chain carries TRBV7-9 and TRBJ1-1, with 12 positions matching TRBD1. The CDR3 is 16 amino acids. J gave up 5 bases and V 5 bases, and 9 bases lay outside the gene matches. Germline-derived CDR1 and CDR2 are SEHNR and FQNEAQ (reference sequence).

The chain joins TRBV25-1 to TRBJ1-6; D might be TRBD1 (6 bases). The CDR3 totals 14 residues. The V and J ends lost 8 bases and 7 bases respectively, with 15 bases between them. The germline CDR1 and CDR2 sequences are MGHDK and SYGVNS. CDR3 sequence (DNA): TGTGCCAGCCGAGGGCAGGGGTCGAATTCACCCCTCCACTTT. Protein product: CASRGQGSNSPLHF.